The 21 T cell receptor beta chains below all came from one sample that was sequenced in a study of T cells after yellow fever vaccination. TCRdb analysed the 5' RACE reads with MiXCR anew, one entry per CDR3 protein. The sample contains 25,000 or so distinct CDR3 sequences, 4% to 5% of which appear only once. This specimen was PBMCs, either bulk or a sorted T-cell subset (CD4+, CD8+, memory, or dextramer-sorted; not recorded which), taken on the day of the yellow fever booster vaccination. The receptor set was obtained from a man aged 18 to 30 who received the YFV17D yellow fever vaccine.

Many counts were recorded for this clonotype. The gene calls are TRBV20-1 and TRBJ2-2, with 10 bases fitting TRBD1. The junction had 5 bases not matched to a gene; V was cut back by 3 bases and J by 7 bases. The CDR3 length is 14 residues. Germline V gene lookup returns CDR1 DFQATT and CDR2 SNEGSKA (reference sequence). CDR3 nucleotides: TGCAGTGCTAGGGGACAGGGGATTCACGGGGAGCTGTTTTTT. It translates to CSARGQGIHGELFF.

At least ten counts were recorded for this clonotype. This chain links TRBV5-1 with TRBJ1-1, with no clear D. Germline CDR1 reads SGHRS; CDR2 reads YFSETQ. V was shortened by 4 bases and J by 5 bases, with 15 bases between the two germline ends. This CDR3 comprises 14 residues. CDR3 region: CASSQNPGITEAFF. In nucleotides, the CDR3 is TGCGCCAGCAGCCAGAATCCGGGGATTACTGAAGCTTTCTTT.

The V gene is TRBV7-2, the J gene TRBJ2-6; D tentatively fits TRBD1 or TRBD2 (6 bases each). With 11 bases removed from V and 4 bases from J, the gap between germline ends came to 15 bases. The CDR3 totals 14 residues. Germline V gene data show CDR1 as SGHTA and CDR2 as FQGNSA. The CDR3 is CAHMRGAGANVLTF. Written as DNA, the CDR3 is TGTGCCCACATGAGGGGGGCCGGGGCCAACGTCCTGACTTTC. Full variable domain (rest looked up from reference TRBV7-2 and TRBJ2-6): GAGVSQSPSNKVTEKGKDVELRCDPISGHTALYWYRQSLGQGLEFLIYFQGNSAPDKSGLPSDRFSAERTGGSVSTLTIQRTQQEDSAVYLCAHMRGAGANVLTFGAGSRLTVL.

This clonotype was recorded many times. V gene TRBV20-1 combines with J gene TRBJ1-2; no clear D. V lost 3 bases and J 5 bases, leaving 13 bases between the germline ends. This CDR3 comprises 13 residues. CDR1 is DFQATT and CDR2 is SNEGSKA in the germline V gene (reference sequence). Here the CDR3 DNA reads TGCAGTGCTAGTCCTCGGGCGGATTATGGCTACACCTTC. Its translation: CSASPRADYGYTF.

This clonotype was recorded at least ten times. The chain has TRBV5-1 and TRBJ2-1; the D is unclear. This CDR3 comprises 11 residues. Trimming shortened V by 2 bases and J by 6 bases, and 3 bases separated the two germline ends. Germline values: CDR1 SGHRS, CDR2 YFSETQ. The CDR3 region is CASSLANEQFF. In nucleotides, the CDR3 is TGCGCCAGCAGCTTAGCCAATGAGCAGTTCTTC. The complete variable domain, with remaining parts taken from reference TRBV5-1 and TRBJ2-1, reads KAGVTQTPRYLIKTRGQQVTLSCSPISGHRSVSWYQQTPGQGLQFLFEYFSETQRNKGNFPGRFSGRQFSNSRSEMNVSTLELGDSALYLCASSLANEQFFGPGTRLTVL.

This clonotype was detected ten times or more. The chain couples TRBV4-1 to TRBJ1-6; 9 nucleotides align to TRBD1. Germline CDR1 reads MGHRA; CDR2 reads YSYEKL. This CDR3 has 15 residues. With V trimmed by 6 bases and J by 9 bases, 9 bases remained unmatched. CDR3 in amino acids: CASRPSGQGSSPLHF. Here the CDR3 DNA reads TGCGCCAGCAGACCTTCGGGACAGGGTTCTTCACCCCTCCACTTT.

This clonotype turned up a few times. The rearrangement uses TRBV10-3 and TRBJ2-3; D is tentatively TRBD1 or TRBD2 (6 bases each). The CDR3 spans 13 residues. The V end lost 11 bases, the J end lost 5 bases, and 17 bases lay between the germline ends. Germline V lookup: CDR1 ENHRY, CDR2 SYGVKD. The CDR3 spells CAALRGPGDTQYF. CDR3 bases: TGTGCCGCCCTTCGGGGGCCGGGAGATACGCAGTATTTT.

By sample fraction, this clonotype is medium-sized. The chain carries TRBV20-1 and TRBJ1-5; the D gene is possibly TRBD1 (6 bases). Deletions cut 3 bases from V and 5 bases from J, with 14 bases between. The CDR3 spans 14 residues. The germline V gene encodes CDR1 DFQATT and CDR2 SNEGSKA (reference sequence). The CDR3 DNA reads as TGCAGTGCTAGTGCAGGGGATAGGTATCAGCCCCAGCATTTT. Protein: CSASAGDRYQPQHF.

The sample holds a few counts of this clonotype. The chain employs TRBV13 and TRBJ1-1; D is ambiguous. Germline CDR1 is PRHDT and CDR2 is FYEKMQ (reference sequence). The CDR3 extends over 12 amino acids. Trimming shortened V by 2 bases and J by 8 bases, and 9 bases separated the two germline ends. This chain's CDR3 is CASSLIENEAFF. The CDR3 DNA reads TGTGCCAGCAGCTTAATCGAGAACGAAGCTTTCTTT.

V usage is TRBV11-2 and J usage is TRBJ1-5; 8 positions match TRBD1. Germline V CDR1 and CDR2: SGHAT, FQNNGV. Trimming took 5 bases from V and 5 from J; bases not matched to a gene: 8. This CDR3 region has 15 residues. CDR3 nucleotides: TGTGCCAGCAGCGAAGGGACAGGTTCATATCAGCCCCAGCATTTT. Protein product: CASSEGTGSYQPQHF.

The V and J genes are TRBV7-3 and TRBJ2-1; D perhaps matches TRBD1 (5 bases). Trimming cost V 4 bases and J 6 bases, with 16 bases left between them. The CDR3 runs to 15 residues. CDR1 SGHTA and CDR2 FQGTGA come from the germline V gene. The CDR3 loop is CASSSRQGRINEQFF. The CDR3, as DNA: TGTGCCAGCAGCTCCCGGCAGGGCAGAATCAATGAGCAGTTCTTC.

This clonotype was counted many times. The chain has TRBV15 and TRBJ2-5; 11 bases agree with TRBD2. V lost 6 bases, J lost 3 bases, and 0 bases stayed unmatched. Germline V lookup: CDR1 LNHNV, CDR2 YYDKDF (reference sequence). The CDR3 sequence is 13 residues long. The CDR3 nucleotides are TGTGCCACCAGACTAGCGGGGGAAGAGACCCAGTACTTC. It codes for CATRLAGEETQYF.

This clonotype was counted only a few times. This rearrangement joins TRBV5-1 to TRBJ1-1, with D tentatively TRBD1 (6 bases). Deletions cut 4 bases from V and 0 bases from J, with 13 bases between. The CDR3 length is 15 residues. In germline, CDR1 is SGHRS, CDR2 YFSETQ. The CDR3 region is CASSRLQGLNTEAFF. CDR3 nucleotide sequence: TGCGCCAGCAGCCGATTACAGGGACTGAACACTGAAGCTTTCTTT.

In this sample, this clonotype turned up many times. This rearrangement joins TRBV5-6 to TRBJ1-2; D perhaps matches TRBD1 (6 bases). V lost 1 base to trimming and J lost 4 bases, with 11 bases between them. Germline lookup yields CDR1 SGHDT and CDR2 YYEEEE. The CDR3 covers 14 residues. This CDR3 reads CASSLNRATYGYTF. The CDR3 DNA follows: TGTGCCAGCAGCTTGAACAGGGCTACCTATGGCTACACCTTC.

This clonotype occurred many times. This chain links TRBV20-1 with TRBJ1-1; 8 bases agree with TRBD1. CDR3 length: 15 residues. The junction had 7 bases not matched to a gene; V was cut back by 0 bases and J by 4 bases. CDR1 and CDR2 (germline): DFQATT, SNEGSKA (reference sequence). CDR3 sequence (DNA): TGCAGTGCTAGAGACCCGACAGGGGCAGGCACTGAAGCTTTCTTT. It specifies CSARDPTGAGTEAFF.

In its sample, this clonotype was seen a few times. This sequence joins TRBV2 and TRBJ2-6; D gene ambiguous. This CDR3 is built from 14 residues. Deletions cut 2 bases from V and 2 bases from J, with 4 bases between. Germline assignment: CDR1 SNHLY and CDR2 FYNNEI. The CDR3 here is CASSETPGANVLTF. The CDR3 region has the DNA TGTGCCAGCAGTGAAACTCCTGGGGCCAACGTCCTGACTTTC.

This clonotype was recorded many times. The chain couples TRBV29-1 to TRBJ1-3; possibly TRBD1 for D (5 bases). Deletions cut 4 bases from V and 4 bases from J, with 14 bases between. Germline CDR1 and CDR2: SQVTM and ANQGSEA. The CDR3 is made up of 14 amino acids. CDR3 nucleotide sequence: TGCAGCGTTGCAGACCCAGGGCAAGGAAACACCATATATTTT. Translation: CSVADPGQGNTIYF.

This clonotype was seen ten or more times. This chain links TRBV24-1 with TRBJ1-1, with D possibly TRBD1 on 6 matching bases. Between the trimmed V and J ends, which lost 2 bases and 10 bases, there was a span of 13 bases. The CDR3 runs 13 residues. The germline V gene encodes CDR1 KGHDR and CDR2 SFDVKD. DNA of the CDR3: TGTGCCACCAGTGATTATCAGGGGCGGGGAGCTTTCTTT. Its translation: CATSDYQGRGAFF.

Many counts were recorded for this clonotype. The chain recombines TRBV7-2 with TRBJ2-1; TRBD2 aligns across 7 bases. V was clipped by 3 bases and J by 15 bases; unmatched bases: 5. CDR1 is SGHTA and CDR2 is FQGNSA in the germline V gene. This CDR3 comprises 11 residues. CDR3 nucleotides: TGTGCCAGCAGCTTTCTAGCGGTATTGTTCTTC. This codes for CASSFLAVLFF.

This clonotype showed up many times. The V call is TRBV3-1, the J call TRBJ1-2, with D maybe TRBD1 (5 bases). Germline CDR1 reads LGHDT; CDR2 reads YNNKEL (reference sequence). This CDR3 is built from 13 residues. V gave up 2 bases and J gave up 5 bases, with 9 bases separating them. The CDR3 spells CASSQLTVYGYTF. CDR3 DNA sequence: TGTGCCAGCAGCCAACTGACAGTTTATGGCTACACCTTC.

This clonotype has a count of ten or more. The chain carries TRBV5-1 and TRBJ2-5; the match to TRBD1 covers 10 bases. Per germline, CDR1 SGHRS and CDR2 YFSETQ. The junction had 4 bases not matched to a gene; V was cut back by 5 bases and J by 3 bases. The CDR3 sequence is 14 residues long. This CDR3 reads CASRTGQGEETQYF. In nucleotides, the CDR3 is TGCGCCAGCAGGACTGGACAGGGGGAAGAGACCCAGTACTTC.